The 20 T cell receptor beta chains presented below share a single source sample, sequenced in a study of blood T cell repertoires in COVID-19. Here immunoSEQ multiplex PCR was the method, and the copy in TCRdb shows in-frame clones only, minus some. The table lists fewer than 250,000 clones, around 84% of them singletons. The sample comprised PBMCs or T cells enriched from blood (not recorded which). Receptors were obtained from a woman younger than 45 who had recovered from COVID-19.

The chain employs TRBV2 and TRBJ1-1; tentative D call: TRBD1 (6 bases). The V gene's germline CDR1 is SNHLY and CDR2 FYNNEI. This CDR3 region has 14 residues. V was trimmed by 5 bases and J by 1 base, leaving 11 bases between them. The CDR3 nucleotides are TGTGCCAGCAGTAAAACGGGACAGAACACTGAAGCTTTCTTT. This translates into CASSKTGQNTEAFF.

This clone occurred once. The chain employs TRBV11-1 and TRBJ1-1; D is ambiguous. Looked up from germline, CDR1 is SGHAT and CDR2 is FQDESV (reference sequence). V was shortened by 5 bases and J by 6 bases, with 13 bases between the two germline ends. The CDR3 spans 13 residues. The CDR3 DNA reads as TGTGCCAGCAGCCCCACCCGGGGTCCTGAAGCTTTCTTT. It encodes CASSPTRGPEAFF. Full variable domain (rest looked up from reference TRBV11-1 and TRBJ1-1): EAEVAQSPRYKITEKSQAVAFWCDPISGHATLYWYRQILGQGPELLVQFQDESVVDDSQLPKDRFSAERLKGVDSTLKIQPAELGDSAMYLCASSPTRGPEAFFGQGTRLTVV.

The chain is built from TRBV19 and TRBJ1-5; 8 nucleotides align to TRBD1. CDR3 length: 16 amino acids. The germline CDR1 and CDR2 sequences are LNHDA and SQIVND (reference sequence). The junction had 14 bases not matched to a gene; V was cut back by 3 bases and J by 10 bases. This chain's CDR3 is CASSIPPTGDREPQHF. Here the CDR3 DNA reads TGTGCCAGTAGTATCCCACCGACAGGGGATCGTGAACCCCAGCATTTT.

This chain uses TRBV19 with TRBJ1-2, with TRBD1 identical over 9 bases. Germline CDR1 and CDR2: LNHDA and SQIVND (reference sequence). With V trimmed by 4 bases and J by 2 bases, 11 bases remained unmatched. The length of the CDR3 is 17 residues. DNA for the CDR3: TGTGCCAGTAGTAACCAGGACAGGGGTGCCAGGAACTATGGCTACACCTTC. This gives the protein CASSNQDRGARNYGYTF.

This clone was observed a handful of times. The CDR3 bases are TGTGCCAGCAGATGGGAGGGGGAGCTGTTTTTT. This gives the protein CASRWEGELFF. The chain uses TRBV7-9 and TRBJ2-2, with a tentative D call TRBD2 (5 bases). V dropped 6 bases and J dropped 8 bases, with 7 bases sitting between them. CDR3 length: 11 residues. Germline CDR1 and CDR2: SEHNR and FQNEAQ (reference sequence).

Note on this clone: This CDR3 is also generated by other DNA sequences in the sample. The CDR3: CASSLTSGTDTQYF. The CDR3 bases are TGTGCCAGCAGTTTGACTAGCGGCACAGATACGCAGTATTTT. The chain couples TRBV28 to TRBJ2-3, with TRBD2 matching 8 bases. V was pared by 3 bases and J by 1 base, with 0 bases of the junction left unmatched. The germline V gene encodes CDR1 MDHEN and CDR2 SYDVKM. This CDR3 has 14 amino acids.

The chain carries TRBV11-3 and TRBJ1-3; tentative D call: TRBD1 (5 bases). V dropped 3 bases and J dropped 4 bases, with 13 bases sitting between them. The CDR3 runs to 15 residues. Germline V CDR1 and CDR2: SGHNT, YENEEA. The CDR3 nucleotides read TGTGCCAGCAGCTTGGCTGGAGGGGAAGGAAACACCATATATTTT. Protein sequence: CASSLAGGEGNTIYF.

The CDR3, as DNA: TGTGCCAGCCAAGTATCCCAGGGGGCTAACACTGAAGCTTTCTTT. It specifies CASQVSQGANTEAFF. The rearrangement uses TRBV6-5 and TRBJ1-1, with 8 bases aligning to TRBD1. V gave up 8 bases and J gave up 2 bases; unmatched junction bases: 10. The germline V gene has CDR1 MNHEY and CDR2 SVGAGI. This CDR3 region has 15 residues.

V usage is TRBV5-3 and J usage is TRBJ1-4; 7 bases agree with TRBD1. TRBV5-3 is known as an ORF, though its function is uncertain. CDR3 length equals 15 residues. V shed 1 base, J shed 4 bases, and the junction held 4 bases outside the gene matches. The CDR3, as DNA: TGTGCCAGAAGCTTGTCCGGGACAGTTAATGAAAAACTGTTTTTT. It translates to CARSLSGTVNEKLFF.

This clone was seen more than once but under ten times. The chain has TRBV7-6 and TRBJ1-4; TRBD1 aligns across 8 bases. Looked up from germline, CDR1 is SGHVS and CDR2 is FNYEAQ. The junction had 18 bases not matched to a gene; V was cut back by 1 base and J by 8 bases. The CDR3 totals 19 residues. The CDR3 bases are TGTGCCAGCAGCTTAGGAATCGGGGGACAGGCCACGGATGTAGAAAAACTGTTTTTT. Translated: CASSLGIGGQATDVEKLFF. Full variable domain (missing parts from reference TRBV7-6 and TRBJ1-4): GAGVSQSPRYKVTKRGQDVALRCDPISGHVSLYWYRQALGQGPEFLTYFNYEAQQDKSGLPNDRFSAERPEGSISTLTIQRTEQRDSAMYRCASSLGIGGQATDVEKLFFGSGTQLSVL.

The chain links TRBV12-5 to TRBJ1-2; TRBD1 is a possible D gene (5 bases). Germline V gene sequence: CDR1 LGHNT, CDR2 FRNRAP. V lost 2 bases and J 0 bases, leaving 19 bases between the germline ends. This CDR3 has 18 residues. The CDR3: CASGLWLGPRHTNYGYTF. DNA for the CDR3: TGTGCTAGTGGTTTGTGGTTGGGGCCGCGACACACTAACTATGGCTACACCTTC.

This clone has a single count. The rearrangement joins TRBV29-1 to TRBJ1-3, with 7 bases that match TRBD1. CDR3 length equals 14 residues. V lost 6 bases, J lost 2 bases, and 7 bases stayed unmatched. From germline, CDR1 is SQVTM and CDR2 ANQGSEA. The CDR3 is CSVETGFAGNTIYF. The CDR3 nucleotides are TGCAGCGTAGAGACAGGGTTCGCTGGAAACACCATATATTTT.

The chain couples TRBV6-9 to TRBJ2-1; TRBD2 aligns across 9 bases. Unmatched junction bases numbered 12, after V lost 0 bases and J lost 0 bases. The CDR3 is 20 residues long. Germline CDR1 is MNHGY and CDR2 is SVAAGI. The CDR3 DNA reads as TGTGCCAGCAGTTATTCACGGGGGAGGGAACTAGCGGGCTCCTACAATGAGCAGTTCTTC. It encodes CASSYSRGRELAGSYNEQFF.

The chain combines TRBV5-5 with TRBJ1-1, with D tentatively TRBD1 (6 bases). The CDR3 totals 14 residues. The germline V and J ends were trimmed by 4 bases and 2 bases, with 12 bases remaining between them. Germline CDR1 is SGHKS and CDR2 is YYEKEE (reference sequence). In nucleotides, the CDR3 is TGTGCCAGCAGCAGTTGGACAGAAAACACTGAAGCTTTCTTT. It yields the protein CASSSWTENTEAFF.

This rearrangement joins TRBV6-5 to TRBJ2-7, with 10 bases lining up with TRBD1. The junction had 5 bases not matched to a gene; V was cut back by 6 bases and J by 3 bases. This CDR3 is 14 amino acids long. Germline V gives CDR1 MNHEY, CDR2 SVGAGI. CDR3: CASSVTGGFYEQYF. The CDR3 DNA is TGTGCCAGCAGCGTGACAGGGGGCTTCTACGAGCAGTACTTC.

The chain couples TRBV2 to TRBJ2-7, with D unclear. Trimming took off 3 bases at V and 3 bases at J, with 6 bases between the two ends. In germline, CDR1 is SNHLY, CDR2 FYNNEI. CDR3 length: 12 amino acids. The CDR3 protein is CASSDRFYEQYV. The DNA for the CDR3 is TGTGCCAGCAGTGACAGGTTCTACGAGCAGTACGTC.

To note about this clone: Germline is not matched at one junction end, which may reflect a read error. CDR3 amino acids: CASSLVQNTEAFF. The CDR3 region has the DNA TGTGCCAGTAGCTTAGTACAGAACACTGAAGCTTTCTTT. The chain joins TRBV7-2 to TRBJ1-1, with no clear D. There are 13 residues in the CDR3. Germline-derived CDR1 and CDR2 are SGHTA and FQGNSA. Based on the CDR3 plus reference TRBV7-2 and TRBJ1-1, the full variable domain is GAGVSQSPSNKVTEKGKDVELRCDPISGHTALYWYRQSLGQGLEFLIYFQGNSAPDKSGLPSDRFSAERTGGSVSTLTIQRTQQEDSAVYLCASSLVQNTEAFFGQGTRLTVV.

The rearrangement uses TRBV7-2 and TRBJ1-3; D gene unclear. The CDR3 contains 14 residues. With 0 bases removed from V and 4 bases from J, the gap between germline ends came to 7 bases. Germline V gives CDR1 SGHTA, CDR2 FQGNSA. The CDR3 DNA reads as TGTGCCAGCAGCTTAGCGTCCCAGGGAAACACCATATATTTT. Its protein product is CASSLASQGNTIYF.

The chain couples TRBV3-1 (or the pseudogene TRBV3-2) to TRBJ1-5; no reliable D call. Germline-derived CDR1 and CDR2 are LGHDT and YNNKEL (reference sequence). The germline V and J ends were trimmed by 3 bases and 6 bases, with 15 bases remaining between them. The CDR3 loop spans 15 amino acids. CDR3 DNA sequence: TGTGCCAGCAGCCAGGCCACGGGTTATGCTCAGCCCCAGCATTTT. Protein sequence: CASSQATGYAQPQHF.

The CDR3 coding sequence is TGTGCCAGCAGTTTAACGGGGGGACCTCAAGAGACCCAGTACTTC. The encoded protein is CASSLTGGPQETQYF. The chain has TRBV28 and TRBJ2-5; 7 bases are shared with TRBD2. Germline-derived CDR1 and CDR2 are MDHEN and SYDVKM. With 2 bases clipped from V and 2 bases from J, the junction kept 5 bases outside the gene matches. The CDR3 contains 15 residues. The full variable domain, in which reference TRBV28 and TRBJ2-5 provide the parts outside the CDR3, is DVKVTQSSRYLVKRTGEKVFLECVQDMDHENMFWYRQDPGLGLRLIYFSYDVKMKEKGDIPEGYSVSREKKERFSLILESASTNQTSMYLCASSLTGGPQETQYFGPGTRLLVL.